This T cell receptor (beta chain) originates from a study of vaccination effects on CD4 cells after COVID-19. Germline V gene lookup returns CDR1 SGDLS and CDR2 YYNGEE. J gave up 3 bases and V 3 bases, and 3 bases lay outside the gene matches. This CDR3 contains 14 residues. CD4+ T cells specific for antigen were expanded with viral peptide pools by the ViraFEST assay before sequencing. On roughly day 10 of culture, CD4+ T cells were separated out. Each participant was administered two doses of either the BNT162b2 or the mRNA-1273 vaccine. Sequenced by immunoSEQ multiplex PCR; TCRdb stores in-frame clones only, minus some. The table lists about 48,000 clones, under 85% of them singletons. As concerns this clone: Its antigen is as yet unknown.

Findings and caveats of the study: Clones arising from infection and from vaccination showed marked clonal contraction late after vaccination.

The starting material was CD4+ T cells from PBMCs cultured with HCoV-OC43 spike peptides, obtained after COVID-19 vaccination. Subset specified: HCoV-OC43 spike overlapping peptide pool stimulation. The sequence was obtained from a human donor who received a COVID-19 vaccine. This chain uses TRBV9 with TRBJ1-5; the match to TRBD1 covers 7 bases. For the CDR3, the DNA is TGTGCCAGCAGCGCCGGGACAGTCAATCAGCCCCAGCATTTT. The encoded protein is CASSAGTVNQPQHF.